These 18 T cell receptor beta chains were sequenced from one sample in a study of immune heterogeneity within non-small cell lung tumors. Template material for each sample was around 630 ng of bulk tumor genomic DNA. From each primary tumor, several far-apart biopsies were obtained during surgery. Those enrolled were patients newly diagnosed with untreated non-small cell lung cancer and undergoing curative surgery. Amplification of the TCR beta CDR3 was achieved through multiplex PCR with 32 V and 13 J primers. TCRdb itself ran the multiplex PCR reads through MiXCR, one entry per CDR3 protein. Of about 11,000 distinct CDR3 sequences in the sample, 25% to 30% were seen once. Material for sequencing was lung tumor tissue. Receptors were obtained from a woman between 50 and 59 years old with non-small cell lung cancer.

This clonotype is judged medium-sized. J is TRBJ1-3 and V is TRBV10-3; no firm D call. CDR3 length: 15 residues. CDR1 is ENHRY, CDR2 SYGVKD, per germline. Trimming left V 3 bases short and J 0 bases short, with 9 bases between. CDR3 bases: TGTGCCATCAGTGATAAGGAAAACTCTGGAAACACCATATATTTT. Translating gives CAISDKENSGNTIYF.

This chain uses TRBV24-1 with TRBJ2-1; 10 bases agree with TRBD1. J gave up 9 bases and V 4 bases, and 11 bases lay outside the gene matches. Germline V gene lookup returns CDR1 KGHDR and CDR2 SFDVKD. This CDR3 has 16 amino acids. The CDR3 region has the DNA TGTGCCACCAGTGACCCCGGGACAGGGGCGCACGGTGAGCAGTTCTTC. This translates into CATSDPGTGAHGEQFF.

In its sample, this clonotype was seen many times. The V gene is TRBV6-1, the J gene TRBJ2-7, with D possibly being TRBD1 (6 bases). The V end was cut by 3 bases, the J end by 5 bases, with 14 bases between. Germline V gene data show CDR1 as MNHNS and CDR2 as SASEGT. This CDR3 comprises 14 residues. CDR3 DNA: TGTGCCAGCAGTGATCCCAGGGGCCCTCACGAGCAGTACTTC. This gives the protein CASSDPRGPHEQYF.

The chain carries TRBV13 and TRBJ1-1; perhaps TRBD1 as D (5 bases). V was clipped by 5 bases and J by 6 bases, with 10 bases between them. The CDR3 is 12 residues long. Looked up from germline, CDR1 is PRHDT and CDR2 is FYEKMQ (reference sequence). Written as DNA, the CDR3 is TGTGCCAGCAGCCCGGGGGGAGCTGAAGCTTTCTTT. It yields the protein CASSPGGAEAFF.

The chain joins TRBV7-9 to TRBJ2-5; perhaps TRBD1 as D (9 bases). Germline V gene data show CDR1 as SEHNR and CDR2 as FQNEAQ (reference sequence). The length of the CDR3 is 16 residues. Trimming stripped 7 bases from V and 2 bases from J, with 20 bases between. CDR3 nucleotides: TGTGCCAGCACGGGGGGGACAGGGTACGGACAAGAGACCCAGTACTTC. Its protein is CASTGGTGYGQETQYF.

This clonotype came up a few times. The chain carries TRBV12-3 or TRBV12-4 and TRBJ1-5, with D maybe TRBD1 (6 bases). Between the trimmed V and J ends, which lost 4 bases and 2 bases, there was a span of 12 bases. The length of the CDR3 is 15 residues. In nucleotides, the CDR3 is TGTGCCAGCAGTTCTAGGGGGTCGGGCAATCAGCCCCAGCATTTT. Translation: CASSSRGSGNQPQHF.

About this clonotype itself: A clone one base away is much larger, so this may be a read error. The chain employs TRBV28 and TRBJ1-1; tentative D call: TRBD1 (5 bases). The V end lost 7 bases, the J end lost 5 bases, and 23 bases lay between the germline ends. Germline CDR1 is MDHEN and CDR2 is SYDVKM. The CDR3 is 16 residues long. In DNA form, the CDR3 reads TGTGCCAGCAACTTGGGGGTTGGAGAGGGCAAAACTGAAGCTTTCTTT. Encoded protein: CASNLGVGEGKTEAFF.

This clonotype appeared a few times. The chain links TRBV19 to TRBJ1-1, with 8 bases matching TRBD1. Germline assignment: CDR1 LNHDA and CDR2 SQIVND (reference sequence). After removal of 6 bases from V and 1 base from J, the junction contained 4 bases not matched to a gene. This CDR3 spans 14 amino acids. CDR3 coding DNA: TGTGCCAGTAGCCCAGGGGGCACGAACACTGAAGCTTTCTTT. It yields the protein CASSPGGTNTEAFF.

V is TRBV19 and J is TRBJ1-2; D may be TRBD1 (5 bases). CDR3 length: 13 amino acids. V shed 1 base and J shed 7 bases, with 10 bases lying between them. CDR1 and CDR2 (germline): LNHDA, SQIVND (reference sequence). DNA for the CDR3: TGTGCCAGTAGTATAGCAAGGGGATCTGGCTACACCTTC. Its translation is CASSIARGSGYTF.

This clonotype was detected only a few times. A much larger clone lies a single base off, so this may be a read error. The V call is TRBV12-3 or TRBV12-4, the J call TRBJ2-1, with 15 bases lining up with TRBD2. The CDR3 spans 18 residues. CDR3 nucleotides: TGTGTCAGCAGTAGACTCGGACTAGCGGGAGGGGGGTGGAATGAGCAGTTCTTC. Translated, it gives CVSSRLGLAGGGWNEQFF.

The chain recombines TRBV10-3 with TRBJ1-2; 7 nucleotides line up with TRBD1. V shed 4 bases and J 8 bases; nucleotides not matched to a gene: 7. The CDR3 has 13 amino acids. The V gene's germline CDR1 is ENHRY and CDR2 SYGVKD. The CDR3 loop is CAISGDREYGYTF. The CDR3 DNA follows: TGTGCCATCAGTGGCGACAGGGAGTACGGCTACACCTTC.

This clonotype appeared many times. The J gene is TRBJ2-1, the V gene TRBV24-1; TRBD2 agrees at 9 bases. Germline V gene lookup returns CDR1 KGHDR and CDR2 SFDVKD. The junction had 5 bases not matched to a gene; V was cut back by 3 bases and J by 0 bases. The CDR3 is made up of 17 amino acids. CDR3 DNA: TGTGCCACCAGTGATACAAAGCGGGGGGACTCCTACAATGAGCAGTTCTTC. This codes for CATSDTKRGDSYNEQFF.

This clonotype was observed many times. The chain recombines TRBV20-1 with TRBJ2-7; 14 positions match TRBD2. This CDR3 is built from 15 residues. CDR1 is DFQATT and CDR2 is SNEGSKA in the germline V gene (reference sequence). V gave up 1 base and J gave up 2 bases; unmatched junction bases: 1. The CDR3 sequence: CSARGLAGGTYEQYF. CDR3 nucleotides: TGCAGTGCTAGAGGACTAGCGGGAGGGACCTACGAGCAGTACTTC.

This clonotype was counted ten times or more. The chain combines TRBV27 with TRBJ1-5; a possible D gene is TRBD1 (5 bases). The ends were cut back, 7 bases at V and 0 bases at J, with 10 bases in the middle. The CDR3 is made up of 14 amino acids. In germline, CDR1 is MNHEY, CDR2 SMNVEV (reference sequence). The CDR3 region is CASKRGDSNQPQHF. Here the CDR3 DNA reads TGTGCCAGCAAAAGGGGAGATAGCAATCAGCCCCAGCATTTT.

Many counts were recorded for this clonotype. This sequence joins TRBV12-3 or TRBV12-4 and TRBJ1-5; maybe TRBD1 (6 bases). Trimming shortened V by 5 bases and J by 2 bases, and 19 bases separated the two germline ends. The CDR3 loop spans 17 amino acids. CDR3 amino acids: CASSRNQGFSGNQPQHF. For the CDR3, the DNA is TGTGCCAGCAGTCGGAATCAGGGGTTTAGTGGCAATCAGCCCCAGCATTTT.

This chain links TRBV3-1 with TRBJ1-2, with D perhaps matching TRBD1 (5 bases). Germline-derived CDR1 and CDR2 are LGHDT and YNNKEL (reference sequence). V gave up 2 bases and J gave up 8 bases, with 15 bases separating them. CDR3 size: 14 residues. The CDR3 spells CASSQTRGQEGYTF. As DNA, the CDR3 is TGTGCCAGCAGCCAAACTAGGGGCCAGGAGGGCTACACCTTC.

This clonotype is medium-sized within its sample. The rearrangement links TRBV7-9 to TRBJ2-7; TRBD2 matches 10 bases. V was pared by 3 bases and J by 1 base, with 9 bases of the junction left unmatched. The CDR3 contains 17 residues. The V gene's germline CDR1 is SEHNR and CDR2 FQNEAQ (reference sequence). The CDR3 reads CASSFVGLAGVSYEQYF. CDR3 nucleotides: TGTGCCAGCAGCTTCGTTGGGCTAGCGGGAGTATCCTACGAGCAGTACTTC.

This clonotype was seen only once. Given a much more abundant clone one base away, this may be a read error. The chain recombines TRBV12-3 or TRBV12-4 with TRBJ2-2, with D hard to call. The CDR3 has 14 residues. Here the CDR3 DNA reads TGTGACAGCAGTCCAACACGTGGCACCGGGGAGCTGTTTTTT. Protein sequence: CDSSPTRGTGELFF.